This passage covers 2 T cell receptor beta chains from one sample sequenced in a study of cytomegalovirus exposure and HLA in healthy donors. Primers for the PCR totalled 60 Vbeta and 13 Jbeta. Assay: immunoSEQ multiplex PCR; the TCRdb copy retains only in-frame clones and omits some. The sample has approximately 150,000 clones; about 77% are singletons. The sequenced sample was PBMCs. The source of these receptors is a female donor in good health and CMV-seronegative.

The rearrangement uses TRBV5-1 and TRBJ1-1, with 10 bases fitting TRBD1. Unmatched junction bases numbered 5, after V lost 2 bases and J lost 10 bases. CDR3 length: 13 residues. Germline V lookup: CDR1 SGHRS, CDR2 YFSETQ. CDR3 in DNA: TGCGCCAGCAGCTTAGACAGGGGGCAGGGAGCTTTCTTT. Protein sequence: CASSLDRGQGAFF.

This clone is a singleton in its sample. The V call is TRBV9, the J call TRBJ2-7; weak D call: TRBD1 (5 bases). CDR3 length: 14 amino acids. V shed 0 bases and J shed 4 bases, with 11 bases lying between them. Germline V lookup: CDR1 SGDLS, CDR2 YYNGEE. Here the CDR3 reads CASSVGEGAYEQYF. The CDR3 DNA follows: TGTGCCAGCAGCGTAGGCGAAGGGGCGTACGAGCAGTACTTC.